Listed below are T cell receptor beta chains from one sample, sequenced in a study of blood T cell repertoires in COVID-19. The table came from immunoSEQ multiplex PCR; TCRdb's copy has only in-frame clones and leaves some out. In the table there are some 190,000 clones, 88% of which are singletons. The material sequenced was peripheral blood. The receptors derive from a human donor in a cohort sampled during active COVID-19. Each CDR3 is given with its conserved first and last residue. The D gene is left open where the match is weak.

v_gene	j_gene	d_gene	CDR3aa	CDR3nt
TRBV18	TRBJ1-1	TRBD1	CASSPPGQMNTEAFF	TGTGCCAGCTCACCTCCGGGACAGATGAACACTGAAGCTTTCTTT
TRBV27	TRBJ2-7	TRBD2	CASSLSLPGGGSYEQYF	TGTGCCAGCAGTTTATCCCTACCGGGCGGGGGGTCCTACGAGCAGTACTTC
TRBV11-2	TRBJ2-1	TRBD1	CASSTGQGYYNEQFF	TGTGCCAGCAGCACGGGACAGGGCTACTACAATGAGCAGTTCTTC
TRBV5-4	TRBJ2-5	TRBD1	CASSFAHRGPLETQYF	TGTGCCAGCAGCTTTGCACACAGGGGGCCCTTGGAGACCCAGTACTTC
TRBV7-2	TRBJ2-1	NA	CASSYDSSYNEQFF	TGTGCCAGCAGCTATGACAGCTCTTACAATGAGCAGTTCTTC
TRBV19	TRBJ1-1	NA	CASSIDASTPRTEAFF	TGTGCCAGTAGTATAGATGCGTCCACCCCCCGGACTGAAGCTTTCTTT
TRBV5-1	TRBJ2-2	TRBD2	CASSQGLAGGFAGELFF	TGCGCCAGCAGCCAGGGACTAGCGGGAGGGTTCGCCGGGGAGCTGTTTTTT
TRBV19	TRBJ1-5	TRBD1	CASSTLDRISSQPQHF	TGTGCCAGTAGTACACTGGACAGGATATCAAGTCAGCCCCAGCATTTT
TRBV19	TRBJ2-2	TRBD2	CASSTVAGTGELFF	TGTGCCAGTAGTACCGTAGCGGGTACCGGGGAGCTGTTTTTT
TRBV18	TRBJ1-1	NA	CASSPSKPRQNTEAFF	TGTGCCAGCTCACCCTCCAAACCCAGGCAGAACACTGAAGCTTTCTTT